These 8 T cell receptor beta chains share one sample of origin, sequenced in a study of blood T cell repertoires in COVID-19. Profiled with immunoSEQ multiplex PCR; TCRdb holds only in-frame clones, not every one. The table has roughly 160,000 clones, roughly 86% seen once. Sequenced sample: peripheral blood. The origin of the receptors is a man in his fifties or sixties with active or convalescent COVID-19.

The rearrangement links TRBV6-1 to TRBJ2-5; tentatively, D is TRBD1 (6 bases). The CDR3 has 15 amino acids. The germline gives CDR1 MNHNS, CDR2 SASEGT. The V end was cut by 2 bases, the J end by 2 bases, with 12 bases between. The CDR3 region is CASSERPGQQETQYF. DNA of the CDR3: TGTGCCAGCAGTGAAAGGCCAGGACAGCAAGAGACCCAGTACTTC.

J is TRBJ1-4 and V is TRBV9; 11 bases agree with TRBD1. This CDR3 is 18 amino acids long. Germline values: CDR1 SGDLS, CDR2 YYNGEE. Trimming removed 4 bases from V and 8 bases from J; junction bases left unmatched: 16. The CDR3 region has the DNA TGTGCCAGCAGCTCACCCGAGGACAGGGGGCGCTTTGGGGAAAAACTGTTTTTT. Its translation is CASSSPEDRGRFGEKLFF.

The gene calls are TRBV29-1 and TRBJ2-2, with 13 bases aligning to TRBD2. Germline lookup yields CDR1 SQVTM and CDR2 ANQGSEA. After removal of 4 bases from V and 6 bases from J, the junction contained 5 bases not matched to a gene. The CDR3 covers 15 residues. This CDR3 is CSVAGLAGWAGELFF. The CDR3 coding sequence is TGCAGCGTTGCGGGACTAGCGGGGTGGGCCGGGGAGCTGTTTTTT.

In DNA, the CDR3 is TGTGCCAGCAGCTTAGCGCGGGGAGGGACAGGGGGCTTGGGTGAAAAACTGTTTTTT. Amino acid sequence: CASSLARGGTGGLGEKLFF. The chain is built from TRBV7-8 and TRBJ1-4; 12 bases line up with TRBD1. The CDR3 consists of 19 residues. The trim removed 0 bases at V and 7 bases at J, leaving 12 bases unmatched. Germline CDR1 reads SGHVS; CDR2 reads FQNEAQ. Variable domain in full (rest from reference TRBV7-8 and TRBJ1-4): GAGVSQSPRYKVAKRGQDVALRCDPISGHVSLFWYQQALGQGPEFLTYFQNEAQLDKSGLPSDRFFAERPEGSVSTLKIQRTQQEDSAVYLCASSLARGGTGGLGEKLFFGSGTQLSVL.

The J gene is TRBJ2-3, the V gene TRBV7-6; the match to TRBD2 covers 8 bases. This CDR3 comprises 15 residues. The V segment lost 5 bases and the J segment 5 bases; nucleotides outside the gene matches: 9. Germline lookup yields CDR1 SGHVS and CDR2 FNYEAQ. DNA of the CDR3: TGTGCCAGCAGCGACCTAGCGGGCCAGGGAGATACGCAGTATTTT. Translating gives CASSDLAGQGDTQYF. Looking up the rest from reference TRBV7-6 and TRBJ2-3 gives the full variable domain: GAGVSQSPRYKVTKRGQDVALRCDPISGHVSLYWYRQALGQGPEFLTYFNYEAQQDKSGLPNDRFSAERPEGSISTLTIQRTEQRDSAMYRCASSDLAGQGDTQYFGPGTRLTVL.

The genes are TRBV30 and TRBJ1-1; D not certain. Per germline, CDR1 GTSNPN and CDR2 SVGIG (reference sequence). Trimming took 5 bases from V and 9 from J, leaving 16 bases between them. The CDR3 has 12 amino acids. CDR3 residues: CAWPDTVRQAFF. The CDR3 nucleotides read TGTGCCTGGCCCGACACCGTTCGCCAAGCTTTCTTT.

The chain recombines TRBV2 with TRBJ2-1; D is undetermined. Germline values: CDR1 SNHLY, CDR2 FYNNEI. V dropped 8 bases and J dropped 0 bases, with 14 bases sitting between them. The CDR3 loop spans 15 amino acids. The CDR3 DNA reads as TGTGCCAGCCACCTAAGCGCTAGCTCCTACAATGAGCAGTTCTTC. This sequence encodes CASHLSASSYNEQFF.

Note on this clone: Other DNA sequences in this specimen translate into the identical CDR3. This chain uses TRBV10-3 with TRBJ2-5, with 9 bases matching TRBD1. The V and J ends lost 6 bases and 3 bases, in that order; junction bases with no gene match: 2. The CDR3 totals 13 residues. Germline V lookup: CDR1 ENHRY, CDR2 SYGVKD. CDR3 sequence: CAIRTGGEETQYF. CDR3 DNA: TGTGCCATCAGGACAGGGGGGGAAGAGACCCAGTACTTC.